The entry below gives a single T cell receptor beta chain sequence along with its context. The specificity of this receptor is unknown. No base-level quality is on record; no much larger clone is a single base apart. PBMCs were isolated by Ficoll-Paque density gradient centrifugation. This sample was included in a study of T-cell memory formation after mild COVID-19 (dated by TCRdb to about 2021). Background on the whole study: TCR sequence clusters from the two donors were largely donor specific. The cohort was made up of two young adult volunteers, one female and one male, who were previously healthy. In two donors, T-cell clones that expanded and contracted after mild COVID-19 were followed by sequencing TCRalpha and TCRbeta repertoires longitudinally. Paper-wide results and their limitations: Contracting CD4+ clones were found mainly in CM and EM memory subsets, while CD8+ clones were enriched in EMRA. Clones that contracted from day 15 to 85 showed balanced CD4/CD8 phenotypes, whereas a second wave of clones that expanded from day 15 to 37 leaned towards CD4+. Some responding clones were detected in pre-infection memory, suggesting pre-existing cross-reactive memory T cells joined the SARS-CoV-2 response. Only two mild cases were covered in the study, and larger cohorts including severe cases with pre-infection samples were considered necessary. SARS-CoV-2 specificity of the second-wave clones peaking on day 37 was not confirmed.

Trimming removed 5 bases from V and 1 base from J, leaving 11 bases between the germline ends. CDR1 and CDR2 are read off the germline V gene (reference sequence) as SEHNR and FQNEAQ. The CDR3 contains 15 residues, cysteine and phenylalanine counted. The only DNA kept is the CDR3, 45 bases in frame from the first base. Instrument on record: Illumina NovaSeq 6000. Using 5'RACE with constant-segment primers, TCRalpha and TCRbeta cDNA libraries were constructed, with sample barcodes and unique molecular identifiers added in the process. RNA was extracted from every sample with Trizol reagent. The libraries were amplified in two PCR steps, and the second step added a second sample barcode and Illumina TruSeq adapters. Sequencing of the libraries was done on an Illumina NovaSeq, producing 2 x 150 bp paired-end reads. Per the authors' processing: Demultiplexing of reads and collapsing into UMI-guided consensus sequences were performed with migec v1.2.7. Using mixcr v2.1.11, UMI consensuses were aligned to TRA and TRB V and J templates and then assembled into clonotypes. A clonotype was counted as expanded or contracted only if both edgeR and NoisET called the change significant, with noise models trained on biological replicates. edgeR calls used a false discovery rate-adjusted p below 0.01 and a log2 fold-change threshold of 1. PCA with hierarchical clustering of max-normalized trajectories of the 1000 most abundant clonotypes was used as exploratory dynamics analysis. The CD4 or CD8 phenotype of responding clones was assigned using the separately sequenced CD4+ and CD8+ repertoires. The public reads were run again by TCRdb, first through fastp at Q25 and then through MiXCR, and only productive beta chains were kept. Entries are consolidated by CDR3 protein sequence, retaining the most common genes and DNA. TCRdb assigned the V and J calls; the authors' analysis was not used. In this sample the table shows 400,000 to 500,000 distinct CDR3 sequences, about a sixth of which occur a single time. The ten top clones hold roughly 21% of the sample.

The V and J genes are TRBV7-9 and TRBJ2-2, with TRBD2 perhaps the D gene, on 5 matching bases. The receptor comes from a man aged 18 to 29 who had mild COVID-19 (a few samples of this study predate the infection). The sample titles of this study are shuffled in the database, so cell type and time point are left out; the donor was told from shared clones. Sequenced material: PBMCs or a T cell subset sorted from them (not recorded which). The nucleotide sequence is TGTGCCAGCAGCCCCCCCGGGGAGAACACCGGGGAGCTGTTTTTT. Translation gives CASSPPGENTGELFF.